A selection of T cell receptor beta chains follows, all from one sample in a study of blood T cells in healthy people across ages. MiXCR, run by TCRdb on the 5' RACE reads, gives a single entry per CDR3 protein. The sample lists about 1.1 million distinct CDR3 sequences; less than 45% were seen once. Material: blood. These receptors originate from a man between 18 and 29 years old in good health. Each CDR3 is given with its conserved first and last residue.

V | CDR3
TRBV6-5 | CASSYARTGGTEAFF
TRBV6-2/TRBV6-3 | CASSYDVFEDTEAFF
TRBV7-9 | CASSLGGYYEQYF
TRBV7-9 | CATDQQGTTEAFF
TRBV6-5 | CASSLTSPNNSPLHF
TRBV28 | CATLNAADTQYF
TRBV12-3/TRBV12-4 | CVSSFETNYGYTF
TRBV27 | CASSLLFWGRVGFTEAFF
TRBV20-1 | CSALNPEDYEQYF
TRBV12-3/TRBV12-4 | CASSLEGIGEAFF
TRBV19 | CASSIDRGPSTGELFF
TRBV29-1 | CSVGEGTNEKLFF
TRBV14 | CASSQTGWQETQYF
TRBV3-1 | CASSSTDYNEQYF
TRBV5-1 | CASSFPRGTDTQYF
TRBV9 | CASSVGGGYYNEQYF
TRBV7-2 | CASSLRGGSYNEQFF
TRBV20-1 | CSAIDRATGYTF
TRBV20-1 | CSANQGQTSDTQYF
TRBV12-3/TRBV12-4 | CASSLGHPSNQPQHF
TRBV12-3/TRBV12-4 | CASSLAGRINSPLHF
TRBV7-9 | CASRLGADTQYF
TRBV7-2 | CASSHTGTDVQFF
TRBV29-1 | CSVEDGQGVPIVYGYTF
TRBV4-2 | CAGSQERGMNEKLFF
TRBV4-1 | CASSHPGRARGYTF
TRBV12-3/TRBV12-4 | CASSGGQYYGYTF
TRBV3-1 | CASSQDAGATDTQYF
TRBV20-1 | CSARGVNSLLHF
TRBV4-3 | CASSQDVGTGGYGYTF
TRBV7-8 | CASSEDHEQFF
TRBV20-1 | CSARPWTAGRTF
TRBV7-2 | CASSLGQGLSEKLFF
TRBV5-1 | CASSHSVGDNNEQFF
TRBV20-1 | CSASGQIYSYTF
TRBV18 | CASSPTLLVGGNEQFF
TRBV6-2/TRBV6-3 | CASRPYSGGYTDTQYF
TRBV12-3/TRBV12-4 | CASSSPGLPYEQYF
TRBV4-1 | CASSPKTGTPHEQFF
TRBV13 | CASSLGLAGGWSEQFF